This entry concerns a single T cell receptor beta chain. The specificity of this receptor is unknown. Per-nucleotide qualities are absent, and no much larger clonotype sits a single base away. The sample belongs to a study of OX40 agonist ivuxolimab in advanced cancers. Regarding the research as a whole: Ivuxolimab, which targeted the costimulatory receptor OX40 (CD134), was an agonistic, fully human IgG2 monoclonal antibody. Intravenous ivuxolimab was administered to patients every 2 weeks at six dose levels: 0.01, 0.1, 0.3, 1.5, 3 and 10 mg/kg. Of the approximately 53 patients in dose escalation, 19 had hepatocellular carcinoma, about 15 had melanoma, 9 had renal cell carcinoma and 9 had head and neck cancer. The dose-escalation cohort was roughly 87% male with a mean age of about 60 years, ranging from roughly 23 to 90. Patients were allowed to have had prior anti-PD-1, anti-PD-L1 or anti-CTLA-4 therapy, and approximately 43% of the dose-escalation patients had previously received checkpoint inhibitors. Partial responses occurred in three dose-escalation patients: two with cutaneous melanoma and one with hepatocellular carcinoma. Peripheral TCRbeta sequencing was intended to test whether TCR sequence diversity was altered and clonal T-cell expansion was caused by ivuxolimab. The paper covers the monotherapy dose-escalation part of the phase I ivuxolimab trial, which included N of about 56 patients.

Results and caveats for the whole study, not just this receptor: After ivuxolimab, more expanded clones were found on average in CD8+ T cells than in CD4+ T cells. In the 0.1-3.0 mg/kg groups, partial responders were among the patients with the lowest normalized peripheral clonal expansion, particularly in CD8+ T cells. At doses from 0.1 to 3.0 mg/kg, clonal expansion was seen in both CD4+ and CD8+ blood T cells between baseline and week 6. The antigen specificity of the peripheral T cells that underwent clonal expansion was not determined. Low levels of normalized T-cell clonal expansion were also seen in some patients who did not respond.

Genomic DNA was isolated from the sorted cells so that the TCRbeta CDR3 region could be sequenced. The immunoSEQ Assay was used for sequencing of TCRbeta CDR3 regions. The immuneACCESS repertoire file appears here via TCRdb, limited to in-frame rearrangements. These files lack a portion of the clones; in checked studies, under half of the deficit traces to unresolved V genes, and the cause of the others is not known. This sample has about 22,000 clones in its table, and around three quarters of those were observed once. Clones ranked in the top ten supply 16% of the sample. The trial excluded patients who had a history of autoimmune disease or who were on systemic immunosuppression. Peripheral blood for TCR sequencing was collected from all dose cohorts at baseline, on cycle 4 day 1, and on cycle 7 day 1. Samples were obtained from an open-label, multicenter, first-in-human phase I dose-escalation trial of ivuxolimab. Adults with locally advanced or metastatic melanoma, renal cell carcinoma, hepatocellular carcinoma or head and neck squamous cell carcinoma were enrolled in the trial. CD4+ and CD8+ T cells were sorted separately from peripheral blood before TCR sequencing.

As encoded in the germline V gene, CDR1 is SGDLS while CDR2 is YYNGEE. From its cysteine to its phenylalanine, the CDR3 spans 16 amino acids. This entry keeps only the CDR3 DNA: 48 bases, framed from base 1. Trimming removed 0 bases from V and 0 bases from J, leaving 13 bases between the germline ends. The material sequenced was CD4+ or CD8+ T cells sorted from blood, taken in a trial of the OX40 agonist ivuxolimab. This TCR was sampled from an adult with an advanced solid tumor such as melanoma, head and neck, liver or kidney cancer. Recombination joined TRBV9 with TRBJ2-7; TRBD2 is perhaps the D gene, given 6 matching bases. The CDR3 sequence is CASSVDPDGSSYEQYF. The DNA sequence follows: TGTGCCAGCAGCGTAGACCCCGACGGGAGCTCCTACGAGCAGTACTTC. The entire variable domain, with the stretches around the CDR3 drawn from the reference TRBV9 and TRBJ2-7 proteins, is DSGVTQTPKHLITATGQRVTLRCSPRSGDLSVYWYQQSLDQGLQFLIQYYNGEERAKGNILERFSAQQFPDLHSELNLSSLELGDSALYFCASSVDPDGSSYEQYFGPGTRLTVT.